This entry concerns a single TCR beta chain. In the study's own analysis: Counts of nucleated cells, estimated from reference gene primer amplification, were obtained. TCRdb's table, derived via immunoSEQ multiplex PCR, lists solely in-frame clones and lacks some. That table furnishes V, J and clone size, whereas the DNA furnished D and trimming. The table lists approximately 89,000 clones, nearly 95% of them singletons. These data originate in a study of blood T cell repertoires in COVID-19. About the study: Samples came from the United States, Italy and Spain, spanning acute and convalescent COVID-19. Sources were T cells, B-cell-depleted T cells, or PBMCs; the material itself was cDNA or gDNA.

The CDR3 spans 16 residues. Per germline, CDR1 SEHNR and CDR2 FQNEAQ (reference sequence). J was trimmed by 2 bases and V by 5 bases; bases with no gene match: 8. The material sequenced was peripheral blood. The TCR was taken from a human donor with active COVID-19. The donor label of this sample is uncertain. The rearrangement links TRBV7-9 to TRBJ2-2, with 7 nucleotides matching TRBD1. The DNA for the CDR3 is TGTGCCAGCAGCCTGGGACAGACAAAAAACACCGGGGAGCTGTTTTTT. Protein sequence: CASSLGQTKNTGELFF.